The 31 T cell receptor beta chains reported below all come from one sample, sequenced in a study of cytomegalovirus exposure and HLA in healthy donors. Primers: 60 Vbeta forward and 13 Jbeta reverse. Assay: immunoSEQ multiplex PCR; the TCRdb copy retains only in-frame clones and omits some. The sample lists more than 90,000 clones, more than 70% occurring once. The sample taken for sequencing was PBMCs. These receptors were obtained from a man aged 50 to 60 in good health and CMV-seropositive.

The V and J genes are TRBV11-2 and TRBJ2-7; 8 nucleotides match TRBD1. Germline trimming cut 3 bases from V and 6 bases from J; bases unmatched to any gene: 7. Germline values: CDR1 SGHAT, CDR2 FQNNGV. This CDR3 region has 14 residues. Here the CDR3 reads CASSLGRGLSEQYF. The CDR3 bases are TGTGCCAGCAGCTTGGGCAGGGGGCTGAGCGAGCAGTACTTC.

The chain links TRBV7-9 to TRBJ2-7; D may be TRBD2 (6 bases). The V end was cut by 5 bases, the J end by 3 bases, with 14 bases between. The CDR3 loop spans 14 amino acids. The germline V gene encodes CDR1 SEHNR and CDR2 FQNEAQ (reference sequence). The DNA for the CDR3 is TGTGCCAGCAGCCGACTGAGCGGGTACTACGAGCAGTACTTC. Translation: CASSRLSGYYEQYF.

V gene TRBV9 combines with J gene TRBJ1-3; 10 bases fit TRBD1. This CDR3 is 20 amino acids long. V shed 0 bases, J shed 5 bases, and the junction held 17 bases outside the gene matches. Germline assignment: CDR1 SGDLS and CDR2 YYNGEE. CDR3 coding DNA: TGTGCCAGCAGCGTAGGGGTCGGTGGGGGACAGGGGAAGGGAAGAAACACCATATATTTT. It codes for CASSVGVGGGQGKGRNTIYF. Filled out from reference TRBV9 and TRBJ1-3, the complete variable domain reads DSGVTQTPKHLITATGQRVTLRCSPRSGDLSVYWYQQSLDQGLQFLIQYYNGEERAKGNILERFSAQQFPDLHSELNLSSLELGDSALYFCASSVGVGGGQGKGRNTIYFGEGSWLTVV.

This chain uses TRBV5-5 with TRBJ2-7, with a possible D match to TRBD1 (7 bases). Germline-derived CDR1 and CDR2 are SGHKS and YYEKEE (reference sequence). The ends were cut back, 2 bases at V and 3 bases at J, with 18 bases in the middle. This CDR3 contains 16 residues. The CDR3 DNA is TGTGCCAGCAGCTTCCGGGGGACAGCAGTATACTACGAGCAGTACTTC. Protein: CASSFRGTAVYYEQYF.

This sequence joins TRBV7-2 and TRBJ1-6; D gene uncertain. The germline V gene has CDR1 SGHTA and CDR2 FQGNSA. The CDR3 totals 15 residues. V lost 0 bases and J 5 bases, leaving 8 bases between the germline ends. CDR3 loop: CASSLARGNNSPLHF. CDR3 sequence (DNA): TGTGCCAGCAGCTTAGCCCGAGGAAATAATTCACCCCTCCACTTT.

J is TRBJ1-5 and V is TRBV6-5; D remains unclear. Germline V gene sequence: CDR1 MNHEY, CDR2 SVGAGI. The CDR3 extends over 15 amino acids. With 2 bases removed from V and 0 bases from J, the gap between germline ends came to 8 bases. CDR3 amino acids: CASSYTADSNQPQHF. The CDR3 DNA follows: TGTGCCAGCAGTTACACAGCTGATAGCAATCAGCCCCAGCATTTT.

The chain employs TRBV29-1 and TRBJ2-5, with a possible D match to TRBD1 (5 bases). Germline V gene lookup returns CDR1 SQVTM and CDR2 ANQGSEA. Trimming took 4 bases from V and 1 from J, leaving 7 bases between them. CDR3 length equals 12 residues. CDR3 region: CSVARAQETQYF. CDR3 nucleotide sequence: TGCAGCGTTGCCAGGGCCCAAGAGACCCAGTACTTC.

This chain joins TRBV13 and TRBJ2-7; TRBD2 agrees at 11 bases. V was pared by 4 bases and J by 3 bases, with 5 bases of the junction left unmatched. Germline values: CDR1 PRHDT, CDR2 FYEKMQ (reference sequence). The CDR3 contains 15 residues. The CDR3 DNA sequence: TGTGCCAGCAGCTCAGGAACTAGCGGGAGCTACGAGCAGTACTTC. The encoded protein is CASSSGTSGSYEQYF.

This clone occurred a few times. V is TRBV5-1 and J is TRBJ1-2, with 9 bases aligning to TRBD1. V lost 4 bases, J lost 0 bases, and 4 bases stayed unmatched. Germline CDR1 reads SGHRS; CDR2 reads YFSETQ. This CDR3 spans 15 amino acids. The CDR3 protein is CASSRGQGANYGYTF. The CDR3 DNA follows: TGCGCCAGCAGCCGGGGACAGGGTGCTAACTATGGCTACACCTTC.

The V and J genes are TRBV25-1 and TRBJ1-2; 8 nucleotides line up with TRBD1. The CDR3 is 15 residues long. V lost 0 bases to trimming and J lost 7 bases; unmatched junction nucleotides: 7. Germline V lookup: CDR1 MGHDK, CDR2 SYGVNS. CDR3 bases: TGTGCCAGCAGTGAATATACAGGGGGAGGCTCTGGCTACACCTTC. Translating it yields CASSEYTGGGSGYTF.

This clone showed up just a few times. DNA of the CDR3: TGTGCCAGCAGTTTGACTGCTGATCAGCCCCAGCATTTT. Translation gives CASSLTADQPQHF. This rearrangement joins TRBV2 to TRBJ1-5; D unresolved. Trimming took 5 bases from V and 5 from J, leaving 10 bases between them. The CDR3 is 13 amino acids. From germline, CDR1 is SNHLY and CDR2 FYNNEI.

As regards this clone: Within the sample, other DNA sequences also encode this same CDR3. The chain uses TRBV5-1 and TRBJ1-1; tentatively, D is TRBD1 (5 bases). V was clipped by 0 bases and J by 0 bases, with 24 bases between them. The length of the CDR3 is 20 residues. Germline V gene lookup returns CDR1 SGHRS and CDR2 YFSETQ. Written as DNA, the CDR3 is TGCGCCAGCAGCTTGGCGTCAGGGAAGGGGTTACGACCTCTGAACACTGAAGCTTTCTTT. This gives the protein CASSLASGKGLRPLNTEAFF. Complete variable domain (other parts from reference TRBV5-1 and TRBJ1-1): KAGVTQTPRYLIKTRGQQVTLSCSPISGHRSVSWYQQTPGQGLQFLFEYFSETQRNKGNFPGRFSGRQFSNSRSEMNVSTLELGDSALYLCASSLASGKGLRPLNTEAFFGQGTRLTVV.

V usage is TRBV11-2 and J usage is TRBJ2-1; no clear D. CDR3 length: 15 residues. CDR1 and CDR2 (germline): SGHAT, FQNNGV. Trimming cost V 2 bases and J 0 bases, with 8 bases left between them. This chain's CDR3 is CASSLSTSSYNEQFF. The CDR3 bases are TGTGCCAGCAGCTTAAGTACAAGCTCCTACAATGAGCAGTTCTTC.

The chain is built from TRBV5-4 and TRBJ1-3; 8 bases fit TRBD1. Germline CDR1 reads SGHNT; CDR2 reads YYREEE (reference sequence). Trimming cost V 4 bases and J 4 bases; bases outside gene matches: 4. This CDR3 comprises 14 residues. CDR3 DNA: TGTGCCAGCAGCACCTCAGGGGGCGGAAACACCATATATTTT. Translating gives CASSTSGGGNTIYF.

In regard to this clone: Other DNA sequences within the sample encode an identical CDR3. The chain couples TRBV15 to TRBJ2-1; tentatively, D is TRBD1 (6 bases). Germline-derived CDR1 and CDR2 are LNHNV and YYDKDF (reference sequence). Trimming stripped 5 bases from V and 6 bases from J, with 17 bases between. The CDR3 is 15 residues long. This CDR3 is CATSFPGQGINEQFF. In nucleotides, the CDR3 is TGTGCCACCAGCTTTCCGGGGCAGGGGATCAATGAGCAGTTCTTC.

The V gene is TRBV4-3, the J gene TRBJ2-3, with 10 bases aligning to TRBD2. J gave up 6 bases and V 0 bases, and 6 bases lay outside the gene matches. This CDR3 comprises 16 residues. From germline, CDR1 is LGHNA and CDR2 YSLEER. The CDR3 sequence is CASSQDLSGGPDTQYF. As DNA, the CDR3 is TGCGCCAGCAGCCAAGACCTTAGCGGGGGGCCGGATACGCAGTATTTT.

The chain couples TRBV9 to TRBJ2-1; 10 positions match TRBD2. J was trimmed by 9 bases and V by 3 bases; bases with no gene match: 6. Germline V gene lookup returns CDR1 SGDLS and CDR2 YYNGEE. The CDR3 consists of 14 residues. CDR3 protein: CASSARTSGGEQFF. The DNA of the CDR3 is TGTGCCAGCAGCGCCCGGACTAGCGGCGGTGAGCAGTTCTTC.

The CDR3 DNA reads as TGCACCAGCAGCCAAGACAGGGGGCGTGAAAAACTGTTTTTT. The encoded protein is CTSSQDRGREKLFF. J is TRBJ1-4 and V is TRBV1; the DNA was not compared with TRBD1, the D call given in the table. TRBV1 is a documented pseudogene. This CDR3 spans 14 amino acids.

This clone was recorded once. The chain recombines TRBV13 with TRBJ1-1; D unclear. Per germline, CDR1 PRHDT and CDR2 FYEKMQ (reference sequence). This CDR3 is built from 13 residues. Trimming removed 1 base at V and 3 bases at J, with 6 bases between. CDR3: CASSLELDTEAFF. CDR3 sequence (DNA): TGTGCCAGCAGCTTAGAACTGGACACTGAAGCTTTCTTT.

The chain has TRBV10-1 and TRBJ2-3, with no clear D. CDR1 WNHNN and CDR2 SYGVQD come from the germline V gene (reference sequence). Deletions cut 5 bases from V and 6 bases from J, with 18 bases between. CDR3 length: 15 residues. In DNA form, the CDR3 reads TGCGCCAGCAGTTCCCAGCCCGGAGCCGGGGATACGCAGTATTTT. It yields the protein CASSSQPGAGDTQYF.

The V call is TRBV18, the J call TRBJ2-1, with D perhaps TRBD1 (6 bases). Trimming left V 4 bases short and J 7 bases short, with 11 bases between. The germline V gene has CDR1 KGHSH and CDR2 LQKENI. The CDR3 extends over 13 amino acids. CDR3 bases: TGTGCCAGCTCACAAGACAGGATTAATGAGCAGTTCTTC. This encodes CASSQDRINEQFF.

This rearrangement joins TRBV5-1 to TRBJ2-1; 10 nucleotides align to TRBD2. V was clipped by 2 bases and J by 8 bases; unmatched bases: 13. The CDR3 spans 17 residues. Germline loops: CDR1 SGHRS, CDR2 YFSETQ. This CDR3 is CASSLFGLAGEGHEQFF. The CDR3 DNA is TGCGCCAGCAGCTTATTTGGGCTAGCGGGAGAGGGTCATGAGCAGTTCTTC.

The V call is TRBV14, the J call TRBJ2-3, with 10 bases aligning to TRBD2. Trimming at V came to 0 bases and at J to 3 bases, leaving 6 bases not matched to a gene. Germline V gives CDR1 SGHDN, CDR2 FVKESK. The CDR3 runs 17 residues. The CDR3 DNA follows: TGTGCCAGCAGCCAAGAGGAGCGGGGGGGCCGGACAGATACGCAGTATTTT. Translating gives CASSQEERGGRTDTQYF.

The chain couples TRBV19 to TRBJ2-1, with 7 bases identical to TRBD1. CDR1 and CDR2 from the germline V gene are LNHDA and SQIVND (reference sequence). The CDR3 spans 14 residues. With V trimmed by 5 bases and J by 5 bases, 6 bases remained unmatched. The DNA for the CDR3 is TGTGCCAGTAGTCCGCGACAGGGACACAATGAGCAGTTCTTC. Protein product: CASSPRQGHNEQFF.

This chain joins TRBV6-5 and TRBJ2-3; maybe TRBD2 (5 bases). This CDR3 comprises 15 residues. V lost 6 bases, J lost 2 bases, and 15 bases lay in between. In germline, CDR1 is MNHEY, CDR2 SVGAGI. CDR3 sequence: CASRMSGAYTDTQYF. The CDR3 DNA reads TGTGCCAGCAGGATGAGCGGAGCTTACACAGATACGCAGTATTTT.

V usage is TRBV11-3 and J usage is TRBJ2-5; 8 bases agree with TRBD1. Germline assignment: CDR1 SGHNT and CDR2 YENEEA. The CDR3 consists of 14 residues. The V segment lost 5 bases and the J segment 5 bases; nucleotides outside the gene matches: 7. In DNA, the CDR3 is TGTGCCAGCAGCCGACAGGGGTGGGGGGAGACCCAGTACTTC. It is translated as CASSRQGWGETQYF.

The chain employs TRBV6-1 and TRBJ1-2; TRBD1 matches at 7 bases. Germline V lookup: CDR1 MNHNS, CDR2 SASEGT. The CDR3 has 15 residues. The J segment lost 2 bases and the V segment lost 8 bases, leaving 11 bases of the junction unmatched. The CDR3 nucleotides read TGTGCCAGCTCCGAAAGAGGACAGGCAAACTATGGCTACACCTTC. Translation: CASSERGQANYGYTF.

The CDR3, as DNA: TGTGCCAGCACCGTCCAAGGGGGATCTGGGGCCAACGTCCTGACTTTC. This gives the protein CASTVQGGSGANVLTF. The rearrangement uses TRBV28 and TRBJ2-6, with a weak D call TRBD1 (6 bases). Trimming stripped 7 bases from V and 1 base from J, with 14 bases between. Per the germline V gene, CDR1 is MDHEN and CDR2 is SYDVKM. The CDR3 extends over 16 amino acids.

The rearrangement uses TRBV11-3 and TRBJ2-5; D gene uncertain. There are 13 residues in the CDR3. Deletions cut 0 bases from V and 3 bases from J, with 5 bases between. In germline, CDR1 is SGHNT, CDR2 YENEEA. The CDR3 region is CASSLDQEETQYF. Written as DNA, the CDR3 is TGTGCCAGCAGCTTAGACCAGGAAGAGACCCAGTACTTC.

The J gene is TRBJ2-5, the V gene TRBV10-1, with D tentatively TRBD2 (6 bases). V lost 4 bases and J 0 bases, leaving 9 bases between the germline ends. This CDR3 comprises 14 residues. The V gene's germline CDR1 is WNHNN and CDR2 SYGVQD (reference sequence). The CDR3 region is CASSALANQETQYF. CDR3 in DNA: TGCGCCAGCAGTGCACTAGCTAACCAAGAGACCCAGTACTTC.

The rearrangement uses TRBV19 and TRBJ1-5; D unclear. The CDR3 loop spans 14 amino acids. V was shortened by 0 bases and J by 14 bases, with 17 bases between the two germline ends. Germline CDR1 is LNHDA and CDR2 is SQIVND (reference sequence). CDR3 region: CASSIDTEDAMEHF. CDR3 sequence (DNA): TGTGCCAGTAGTATAGATACCGAAGATGCTATGGAGCATTTT.